Listed below are T cell receptor beta chains from one sample, sequenced in a study of T cell changes during pregnancy in multiple sclerosis. Clones were read by immunoSEQ multiplex PCR, and TCRdb kept only the in-frame ones, dropping some. The sample holds tens of thousands of clones, about 93% seen once. Sequenced material: CD8+ T cells from peripheral blood mononuclear cells, taken in the second trimester of pregnancy. The receptors come from a female donor with multiple sclerosis, enrolled in a pregnancy study. Both conserved end residues are part of each CDR3. Each record gives: D gene, clone size, CDR3 length, J gene, V gene, CDR3 protein, CDR3 DNA. D genes are given only for firm matches. Clone sizes are given selectively: once, few, many, or a class where the clone is expanded.

D gene: NA; clone size: NA; CDR3 length: 16; J gene: TRBJ1-1; V gene: TRBV2; CDR3 protein: CASSEVRRGRRTEAFF; CDR3 DNA: TGTGCCAGCAGTGAGGTCCGTAGGGGGAGACGGACTGAAGCTTTCTTT
D gene: TRBD2; clone size: NA; CDR3 length: 17; J gene: TRBJ2-1; V gene: TRBV11-3; CDR3 protein: CASSLDLSGRAGNEQFF; CDR3 DNA: TGTGCCAGCAGCTTAGACCTTAGCGGGAGGGCCGGCAATGAGCAGTTCTTC
D gene: NA; clone size: NA; CDR3 length: 14; J gene: TRBJ2-7; V gene: TRBV14; CDR3 protein: CASSHGSGQIRQYF; CDR3 DNA: TGTGCCAGCAGCCATGGGAGTGGACAGATTCGGCAGTACTTC
D gene: TRBD1; clone size: few; CDR3 length: 16; J gene: TRBJ2-1; V gene: TRBV9; CDR3 protein: CASSGAAGGINNEQFF; CDR3 DNA: TGTGCCAGCAGCGGAGCGGCAGGGGGCATCAACAATGAGCAGTTCTTC
D gene: NA; clone size: NA; CDR3 length: 14; J gene: TRBJ2-1; V gene: TRBV27; CDR3 protein: CASSPNSPYNEQFF; CDR3 DNA: TGTGCCAGCAGTCCCAACTCGCCCTACAATGAGCAGTTCTTC
D gene: NA; clone size: once; CDR3 length: 20; J gene: TRBJ2-7; V gene: TRBV21-1; CDR3 protein: CASSSWKTSGRALVAYEQYF; CDR3 DNA: TGTGCCAGCAGCAGTTGGAAGACTAGCGGGAGGGCGTTGGTCGCCTACGAGCAGTACTTC
D gene: TRBD1; clone size: NA; CDR3 length: 15; J gene: TRBJ2-2; V gene: TRBV4-1; CDR3 protein: CASSPAQGAFGELFF; CDR3 DNA: TGCGCCAGCAGCCCAGCCCAGGGGGCTTTCGGGGAGCTGTTTTTT
D gene: TRBD1; clone size: NA; CDR3 length: 15; J gene: TRBJ2-7; V gene: TRBV27; CDR3 protein: CASSPRDRGSHEQYF; CDR3 DNA: TGTGCCAGCAGTCCCCGGGACAGGGGCTCGCACGAGCAGTACTTC
D gene: NA; clone size: once; CDR3 length: 13; J gene: TRBJ1-1; V gene: TRBV30; CDR3 protein: CAWSGGKHTEAFF; CDR3 DNA: TGTGCCTGGAGTGGGGGCAAACACACTGAAGCTTTCTTT
D gene: NA; clone size: once; CDR3 length: 14; J gene: TRBJ1-1; V gene: TRBV19; CDR3 protein: CASSWGLTNTEAFF; CDR3 DNA: TGTGCCAGTAGCTGGGGACTGACGAACACTGAAGCTTTCTTT
D gene: NA; clone size: NA; CDR3 length: 13; J gene: TRBJ1-1; V gene: TRBV2; CDR3 protein: CASRDSLNTEAFF; CDR3 DNA: TGTGCCAGCAGGGACAGTTTGAACACTGAAGCTTTCTTT
D gene: NA; clone size: NA; CDR3 length: 13; J gene: TRBJ2-7; V gene: TRBV5-1; CDR3 protein: CASKSELSHEQYF; CDR3 DNA: TGCGCCAGTAAATCGGAGCTATCTCACGAGCAGTACTTC
D gene: TRBD2; clone size: NA; CDR3 length: 16; J gene: TRBJ2-1; V gene: TRBV27; CDR3 protein: CASTHGAGVSYNEQFF; CDR3 DNA: TGTGCCAGCACTCATGGCGCGGGAGTGTCCTACAATGAGCAGTTCTTC
D gene: NA; clone size: NA; CDR3 length: 15; J gene: TRBJ2-7; V gene: TRBV4-1; CDR3 protein: CASSQDRGEASEQYF; CDR3 DNA: TGCGCCAGCAGCCAAGATCGGGGAGAAGCGAGCGAGCAGTACTTC
D gene: TRBD2; clone size: NA; CDR3 length: 15; J gene: TRBJ2-3; V gene: TRBV29-1; CDR3 protein: CSVEKGLAYADTQYF; CDR3 DNA: TGCAGCGTTGAAAAGGGACTAGCTTATGCAGATACGCAGTATTTT
D gene: NA; clone size: NA; CDR3 length: 14; J gene: TRBJ2-3; V gene: TRBV9; CDR3 protein: CASSAPRGTDTQYF; CDR3 DNA: TGTGCCAGCAGCGCCCCCCGGGGTACAGATACGCAGTATTTT
D gene: TRBD2; clone size: NA; CDR3 length: 15; J gene: TRBJ2-1; V gene: TRBV9; CDR3 protein: CASSPGTSGRDEQFF; CDR3 DNA: TGTGCCAGCAGCCCAGGGACTAGCGGACGGGATGAGCAGTTCTTC
D gene: TRBD1; clone size: NA; CDR3 length: 15; J gene: TRBJ1-1; V gene: TRBV4-2; CDR3 protein: CASSLRDRGNTEAFF; CDR3 DNA: TGTGCCAGCAGCCTAAGAGACAGGGGGAACACTGAAGCTTTCTTT
D gene: TRBD2; clone size: many; CDR3 length: 14; J gene: TRBJ2-2; V gene: TRBV6-1; CDR3 protein: CASRGGRDTGELFF; CDR3 DNA: TGTGCCAGCAGGGGAGGGAGGGACACCGGGGAGCTGTTTTTT
D gene: NA; clone size: NA; CDR3 length: 15; J gene: TRBJ2-7; V gene: TRBV6-5; CDR3 protein: CASSYSQGPFYEQYF; CDR3 DNA: TGTGCCAGCAGTTACTCCCAGGGGCCCTTCTACGAGCAGTACTTC
D gene: NA; clone size: NA; CDR3 length: 14; J gene: TRBJ2-3; V gene: TRBV19; CDR3 protein: CASSRDLAHDTQYF; CDR3 DNA: TGTGCCAGTAGTAGGGACTTGGCACATGATACGCAGTATTTT